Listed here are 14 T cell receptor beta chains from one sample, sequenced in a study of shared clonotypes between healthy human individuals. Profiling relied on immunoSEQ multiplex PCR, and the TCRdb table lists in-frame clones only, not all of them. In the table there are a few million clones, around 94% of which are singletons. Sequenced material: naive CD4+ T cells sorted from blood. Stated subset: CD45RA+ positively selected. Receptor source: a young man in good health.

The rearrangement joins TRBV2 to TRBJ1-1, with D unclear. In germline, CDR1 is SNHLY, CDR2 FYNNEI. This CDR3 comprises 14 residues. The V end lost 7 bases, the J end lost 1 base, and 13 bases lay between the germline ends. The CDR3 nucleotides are TGTGCCAGCACTGGCAGGACGGGGAACACTGAAGCTTTCTTT. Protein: CASTGRTGNTEAFF.

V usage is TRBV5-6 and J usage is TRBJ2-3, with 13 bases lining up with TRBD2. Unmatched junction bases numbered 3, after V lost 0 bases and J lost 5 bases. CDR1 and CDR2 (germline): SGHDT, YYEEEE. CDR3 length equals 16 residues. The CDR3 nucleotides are TGTGCCAGCAGCTTGGCGACTAGCGGGGGGATAGATACGCAGTATTTT. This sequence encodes CASSLATSGGIDTQYF.

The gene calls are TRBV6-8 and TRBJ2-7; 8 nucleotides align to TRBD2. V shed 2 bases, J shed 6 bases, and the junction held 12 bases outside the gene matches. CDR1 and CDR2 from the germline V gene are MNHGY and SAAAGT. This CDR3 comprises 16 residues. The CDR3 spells CASSYPNRLASIEQYF. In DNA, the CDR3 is TGTGCCAGCAGTTACCCGAATCGACTAGCGTCAATCGAGCAGTACTTC.

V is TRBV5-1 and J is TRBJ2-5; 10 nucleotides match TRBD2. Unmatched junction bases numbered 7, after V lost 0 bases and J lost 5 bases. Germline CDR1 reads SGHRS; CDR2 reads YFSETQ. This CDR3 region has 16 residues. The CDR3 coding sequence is TGCGCCAGCAGCTTGGGGTCTAGCGGGAGTTTTGAGACCCAGTACTTC. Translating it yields CASSLGSSGSFETQYF.

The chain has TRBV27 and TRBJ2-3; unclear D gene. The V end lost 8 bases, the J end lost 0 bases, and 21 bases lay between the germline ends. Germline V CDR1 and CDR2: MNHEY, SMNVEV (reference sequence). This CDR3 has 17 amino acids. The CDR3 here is CASVRTNPVSSTDTQYF. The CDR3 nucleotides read TGTGCCAGCGTAAGAACCAACCCAGTAAGCAGCACAGATACGCAGTATTTT.

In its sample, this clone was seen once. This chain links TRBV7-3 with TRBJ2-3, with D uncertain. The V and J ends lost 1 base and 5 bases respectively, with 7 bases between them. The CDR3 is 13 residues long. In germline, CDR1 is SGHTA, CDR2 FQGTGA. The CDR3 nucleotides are TGTGCCAGCAGCTTAAGACTTCTAGATACGCAGTATTTT. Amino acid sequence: CASSLRLLDTQYF.

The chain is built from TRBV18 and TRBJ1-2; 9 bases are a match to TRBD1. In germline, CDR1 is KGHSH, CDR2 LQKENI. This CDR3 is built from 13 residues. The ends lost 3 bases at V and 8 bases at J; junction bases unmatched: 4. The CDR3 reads CASSPPTGGGYTF. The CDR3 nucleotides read TGTGCCAGCTCACCTCCGACAGGGGGAGGCTACACCTTC.

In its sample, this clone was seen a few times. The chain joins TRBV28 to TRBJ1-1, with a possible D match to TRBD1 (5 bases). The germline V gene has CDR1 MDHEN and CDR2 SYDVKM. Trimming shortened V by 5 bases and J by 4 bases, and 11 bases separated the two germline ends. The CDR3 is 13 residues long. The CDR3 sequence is CASSPQGTTEAFF. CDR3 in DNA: TGTGCCAGCAGTCCTCAGGGAACCACTGAAGCTTTCTTT.

The CDR3 region has the DNA TGTGCCAGCACAAACTCCGGGCCGACGAACACCGGGGAGCTGTTTTTT. This gives the protein CASTNSGPTNTGELFF. This chain connects TRBV11-3 to TRBJ2-2; the D is unclear. In germline, CDR1 is SGHNT, CDR2 YENEEA. This CDR3 spans 16 amino acids. Deletions cut 7 bases from V and 0 bases from J, with 15 bases between.

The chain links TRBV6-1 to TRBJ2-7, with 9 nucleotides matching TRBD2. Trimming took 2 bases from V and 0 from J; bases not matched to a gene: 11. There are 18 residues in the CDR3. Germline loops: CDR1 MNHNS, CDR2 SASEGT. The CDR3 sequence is CASSEMRVSGGPSYEQYF. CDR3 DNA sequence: TGTGCCAGCAGTGAAATGAGGGTTAGCGGGGGTCCCTCCTACGAGCAGTACTTC.

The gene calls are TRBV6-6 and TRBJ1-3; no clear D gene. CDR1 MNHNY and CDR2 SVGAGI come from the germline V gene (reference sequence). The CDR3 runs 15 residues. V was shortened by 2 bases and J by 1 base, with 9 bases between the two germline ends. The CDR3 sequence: CASSYTGVSGNTIYF. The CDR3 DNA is TGTGCCAGCAGTTACACGGGTGTTTCTGGAAACACCATATATTTT.

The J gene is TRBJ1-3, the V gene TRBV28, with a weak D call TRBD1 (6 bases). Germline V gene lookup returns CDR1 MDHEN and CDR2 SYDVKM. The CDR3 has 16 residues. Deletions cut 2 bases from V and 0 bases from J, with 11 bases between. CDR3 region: CASSLPRQASGNTIYF. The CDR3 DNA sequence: TGTGCCAGCAGTTTACCCCGACAGGCCTCTGGAAACACCATATATTTT.

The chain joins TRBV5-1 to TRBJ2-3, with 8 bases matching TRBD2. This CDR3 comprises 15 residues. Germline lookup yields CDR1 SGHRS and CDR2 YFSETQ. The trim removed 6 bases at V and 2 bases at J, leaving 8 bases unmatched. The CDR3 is CASTSAGGHTDTQYF. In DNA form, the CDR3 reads TGCGCCAGCACATCCGCGGGGGGCCACACAGATACGCAGTATTTT.

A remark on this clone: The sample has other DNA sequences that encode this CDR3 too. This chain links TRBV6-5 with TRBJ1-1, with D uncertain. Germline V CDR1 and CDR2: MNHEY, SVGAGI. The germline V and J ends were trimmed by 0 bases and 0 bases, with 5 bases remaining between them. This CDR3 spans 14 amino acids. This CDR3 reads CASSYSPLNTEAFF. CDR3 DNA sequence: TGTGCCAGCAGTTACTCCCCGTTGAACACTGAAGCTTTCTTT.